The rows below give T cell receptor beta chains drawn from one sample of a study of human thymus T cells. Sequencing was performed with immunoSEQ multiplex PCR; in TCRdb, only in-frame clones are kept and a portion is missing. This table has 46,000 or so clones, 95% appearing once. The material sequenced was blood. The receptors were sampled from a girl in the first two years of life with a congenital heart defect but otherwise immunologically healthy. The CDR3 runs from the conserved cysteine through the conserved F or W. A D gene is named only where the DNA matches it firmly. Clone size is shown for a subset of rows, as once, few, many or a class of expanded clone.

cdr3_aa,cdr3_length,j_call,v_call,d_call,clone_size
CASSLLGANEQYF,13,TRBJ2-7,TRBV27,-,-
CASSRLAGGPRNEQFF,16,TRBJ2-1,TRBV6-6,TRBD2,-
CASSLVVGNNEQFF,14,TRBJ2-1,TRBV5-1,-,-
CASTQGMGGNSPLHF,15,TRBJ1-6,TRBV5-6,-,-
CASSRDRALSSYEQYF,16,TRBJ2-7,TRBV11-2,TRBD1,-
CASSGTGGLFF,11,TRBJ2-1,TRBV7-3,TRBD1,-
CASSRELGNTIYF,13,TRBJ1-3,TRBV7-7,-,few